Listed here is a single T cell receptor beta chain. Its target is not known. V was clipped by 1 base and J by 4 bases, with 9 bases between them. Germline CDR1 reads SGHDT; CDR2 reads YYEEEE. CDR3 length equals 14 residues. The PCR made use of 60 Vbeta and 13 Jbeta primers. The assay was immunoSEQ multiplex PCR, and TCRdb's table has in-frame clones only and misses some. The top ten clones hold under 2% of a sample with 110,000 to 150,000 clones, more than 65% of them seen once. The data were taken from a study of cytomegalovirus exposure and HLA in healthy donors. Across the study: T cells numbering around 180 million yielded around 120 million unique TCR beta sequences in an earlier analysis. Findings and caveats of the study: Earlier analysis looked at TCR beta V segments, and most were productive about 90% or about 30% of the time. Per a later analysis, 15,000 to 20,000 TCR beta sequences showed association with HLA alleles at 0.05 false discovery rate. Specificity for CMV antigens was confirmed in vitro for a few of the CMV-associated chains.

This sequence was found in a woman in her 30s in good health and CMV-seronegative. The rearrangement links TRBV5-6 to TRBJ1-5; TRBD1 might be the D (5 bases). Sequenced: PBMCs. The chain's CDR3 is CASSLSGRNQPQHF. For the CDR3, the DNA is TGTGCCAGCAGCTTGTCAGGGAGGAATCAGCCCCAGCATTTT.